This T cell receptor (beta chain) was obtained from a study of blood T cell repertoires in COVID-19. Study-wide context: Samples taken during acute and convalescent COVID-19 were collected in the United States, Italy and Spain. T cells, B-cell-depleted T cells, or PBMCs provided the cDNA or gDNA that served as material.

The junction had 4 bases not matched to a gene; V was cut back by 2 bases and J by 10 bases. CDR1 and CDR2 (germline): MDHEN, SYDVKM. This CDR3 contains 13 residues. Per the original methods: Using reference gene primer amplification, nucleated cell counts were estimated. Assay: immunoSEQ multiplex PCR; the TCRdb copy retains only in-frame clones and omits some. Clone size and V and J calls were adopted from that table, with D and trimming inferred from the DNA. The sample has about 12,000 clones; approximately 80% are singletons. The sequenced sample was peripheral blood. The chain joins TRBV28 to TRBJ1-3; 8 nucleotides line up with TRBD1. This clonotype was obtained from a man aged 80 or over with acute or convalescent COVID-19. The CDR3 is CASSLRTGSTIYF. Written as DNA, the CDR3 is TGTGCCAGCAGTTTAAGGACAGGGTCTACCATATATTTT.